This T cell receptor (beta chain) derives from a study of Graves' ophthalmopathy and Graves' hyperthyroidism. About the study: Peripheral blood sampling occurred at initial diagnosis, before any treatment.

The trim removed 2 bases at V and 4 bases at J, leaving 1 base unmatched. The CDR3 is 13 residues long. Germline lookup yields CDR1 GTSNPN and CDR2 SVGIG (reference sequence). Amplification targeted the TCR beta CDR3 regions, with RNA transcripts as the source material. Second-round multiplex PCR came after a first-round RT-PCR that employed HTBI primers. MiXCR, applied by TCRdb to the multiplex PCR reads, yields one record per CDR3 protein. The sample has some 750,000 distinct CDR3 sequences, 35% to 50% seen once. The V gene is TRBV30, the J gene TRBJ1-1; 10 bases fit TRBD1. The TCR was taken from an adult man with Graves' ophthalmopathy. Material: peripheral blood. The CDR3 DNA is TGTGCCTGGAGTCGGACAGGGGGCACTGAAGCTTTCTTT. The encoded protein is CAWSRTGGTEAFF. The complete variable domain, with remaining parts taken from reference TRBV30 and TRBJ1-1, reads SQTIHQWPATLVQPVGSPLSLECTVEGTSNPNLYWYRQAAGRGLQLLFYSVGIGQISSEVPQNLSASRPQDRQFILSSKKLLLSDSGFYLCAWSRTGGTEAFFGQGTRLTVV.